This T cell receptor (beta chain) was sequenced for a study of OX40 agonist ivuxolimab in advanced cancers. Using immunoSEQ multiplex PCR, the repertoire was profiled, and TCRdb retains in-frame clones only, with some absent. The profile shows roughly 100,000 clones, around 91% of them singletons. V shed 4 bases and J shed 3 bases, with 10 bases lying between them. Per the germline V gene, CDR1 is MNHEY and CDR2 is SVGAGI. The CDR3 consists of 15 residues. This clonotype originated in an adult with an advanced solid tumor such as melanoma, head and neck, liver or kidney cancer. The chain carries TRBV6-5 and TRBJ1-6; D gene uncertain. Sample: CD4+ or CD8+ T cells sorted from blood, taken in a trial of the OX40 agonist ivuxolimab. CDR3 sequence reads: CASSSRSYYNSPLHF. The CDR3 DNA sequence: TGTGCCAGCAGTTCCAGGAGCTACTATAATTCACCCCTCCACTTT.